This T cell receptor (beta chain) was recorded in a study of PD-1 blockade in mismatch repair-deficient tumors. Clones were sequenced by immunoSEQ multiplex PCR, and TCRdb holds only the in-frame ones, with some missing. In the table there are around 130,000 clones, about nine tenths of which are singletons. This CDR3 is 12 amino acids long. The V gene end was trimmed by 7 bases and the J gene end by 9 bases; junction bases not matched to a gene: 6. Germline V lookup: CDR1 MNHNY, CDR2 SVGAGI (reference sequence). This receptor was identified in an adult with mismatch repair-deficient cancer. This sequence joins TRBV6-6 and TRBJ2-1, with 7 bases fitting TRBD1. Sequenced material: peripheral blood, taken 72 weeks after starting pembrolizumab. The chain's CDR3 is CASTGGQVEQFF. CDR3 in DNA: TGTGCCAGCACGGGTGGACAGGTTGAGCAGTTCTTC.